The T cell receptor (beta chain) under discussion was sequenced for a study of STAT5B mutations in CD4+ large granular lymphocyte leukemia. Regarding the study as a whole: Higher CD4+ than CD8+ T-LGLL clonality might reflect small sample size. Main leukemic clonotypes were patient-specific, but approximately 27% appeared at low frequency elsewhere.

To note about this clone: As yet, its antigen is unknown.

V shed 5 bases and J shed 6 bases, with 16 bases lying between them. The V gene's germline CDR1 is SEHNR and CDR2 FQNEAQ (reference sequence). This CDR3 contains 14 residues. The assay was immunoSEQ multiplex PCR, and TCRdb's table has in-frame clones only and misses some. Of about 25,000 clones in the sample, about 70% are singletons; the top ten hold 8% to 10%. The chain couples TRBV7-9 to TRBJ1-2; D is unresolved. This receptor was taken from a human donor in good health. The sample comprised CD4+ T cells from blood buffy coats. Here the CDR3 DNA reads TGTGCCAGCAGCCCCGGTGGTATCGGGCATGGCTACACCTTC. Translating gives CASSPGGIGHGYTF.